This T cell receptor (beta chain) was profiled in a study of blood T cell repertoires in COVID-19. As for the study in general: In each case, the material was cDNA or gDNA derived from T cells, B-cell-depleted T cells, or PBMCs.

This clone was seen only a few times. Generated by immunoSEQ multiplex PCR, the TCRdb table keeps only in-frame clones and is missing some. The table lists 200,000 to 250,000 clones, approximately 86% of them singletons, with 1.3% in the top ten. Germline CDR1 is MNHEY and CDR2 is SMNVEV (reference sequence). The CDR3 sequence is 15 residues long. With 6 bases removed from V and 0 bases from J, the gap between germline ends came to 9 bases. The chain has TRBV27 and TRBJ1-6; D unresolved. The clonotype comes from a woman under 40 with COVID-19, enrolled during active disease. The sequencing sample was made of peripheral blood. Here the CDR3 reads CASSPVSSYNSPLHF. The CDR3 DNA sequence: TGTGCCAGCAGCCCCGTTAGCTCCTATAATTCACCCCTCCACTTT.